Below, 18 T cell receptor beta chains from the same sample are listed, as sequenced in a study of blood T cell repertoires in COVID-19. Clones were sequenced by immunoSEQ multiplex PCR, and TCRdb holds only the in-frame ones, with some missing. The top ten clones hold about 2% of a sample with about 81,000 clones, roughly 91% of them seen once. Sequenced material: peripheral blood. These receptors all stem from a woman aged 50 to 60 in a cohort sampled during active COVID-19.

The genes are TRBV6-5 and TRBJ2-7; D may be TRBD2 (5 bases). The germline CDR1 and CDR2 sequences are MNHEY and SVGAGI. V was shortened by 6 bases and J by 3 bases, with 15 bases between the two germline ends. CDR3 size: 14 residues. The CDR3 region is CASSPTLASYEQYF. The CDR3 region has the DNA TGTGCCAGCAGCCCCACCCTAGCCAGCTACGAGCAGTACTTC.

The J gene is TRBJ2-7, the V gene TRBV6-5, with 10 bases aligning to TRBD2. V lost 7 bases and J lost 2; bases outside the gene matches: 8. The germline V gene encodes CDR1 MNHEY and CDR2 SVGAGI. This CDR3 has 15 residues. The CDR3 region has the DNA TGTGCCAGCAATTCACTTAGCGGGGGGACCTACGAGCAGTACTTC. It encodes CASNSLSGGTYEQYF.

The gene calls are TRBV5-1 and TRBJ2-7; TRBD2 matches at 7 bases. J was trimmed by 2 bases and V by 4 bases; bases with no gene match: 9. The CDR3 consists of 15 residues. Germline CDR1 and CDR2: SGHRS and YFSETQ. CDR3 sequence: CASSLDGRETYEQYF. The CDR3 nucleotides read TGCGCCAGCAGCCTGGATGGGCGGGAGACCTACGAGCAGTACTTC.

This CDR3 reads CSASKQLSYEQYF. The CDR3 DNA is TGCAGTGCTAGTAAACAGTTATCCTACGAGCAGTACTTC. The rearrangement uses TRBV20-1 and TRBJ2-7; no definite D call. The CDR3 contains 13 residues. In germline, CDR1 is DFQATT, CDR2 SNEGSKA (reference sequence). V dropped 3 bases and J dropped 1 base, with 10 bases sitting between them.

This chain connects TRBV5-6 to TRBJ1-1; the D gene is possibly TRBD1 (6 bases). There are 15 residues in the CDR3. The germline gives CDR1 SGHDT, CDR2 YYEEEE. Between the trimmed V and J ends, which lost 1 base and 5 bases, there was a span of 15 bases. The chain's CDR3 is CASSLYDRSRTEAFF. The CDR3 DNA reads as TGTGCCAGCAGCTTGTATGACAGGTCCAGGACTGAAGCTTTCTTT.

The rearrangement joins TRBV6-6 to TRBJ1-5; no clear D. V dropped 7 bases and J dropped 3 bases, with 13 bases sitting between them. The germline CDR1 and CDR2 sequences are MNHNY and SVGAGI (reference sequence). This CDR3 contains 14 residues. Here the CDR3 reads CASTGRPSNQPQHF. In nucleotides, the CDR3 is TGTGCCAGCACTGGGAGACCCTCCAATCAGCCCCAGCATTTT.

V usage is TRBV6-5 and J usage is TRBJ1-2, with 9 bases matching TRBD1. Germline V gene sequence: CDR1 MNHEY, CDR2 SVGAGI. The CDR3 covers 14 residues. The V and J ends lost 6 bases and 7 bases, in that order; junction bases with no gene match: 9. The CDR3 DNA reads TGTGCCAGCAGGAGGGGACAGGGCCTCGCTGGCTACACCTTC. It translates to CASRRGQGLAGYTF.

The chain combines TRBV5-5 with TRBJ1-5; D is undetermined. CDR3 size: 14 residues. Per germline, CDR1 SGHKS and CDR2 YYEKEE (reference sequence). Trimming took 1 base from V and 0 from J, leaving 5 bases between them. The CDR3 here is CASSLLYSNQPQHF. The CDR3 bases are TGTGCCAGCAGCTTGTTGTATAGCAATCAGCCCCAGCATTTT. The full variable domain, in which reference TRBV5-5 and TRBJ1-5 provide the parts outside the CDR3, is DAGVTQSPTHLIKTRGQQVTLRCSPISGHKSVSWYQQVLGQGPQFIFQYYEKEERGRGNFPDRFSARQFPNYSSELNVNALLLGDSALYLCASSLLYSNQPQHFGDGTRLSIL.

V gene TRBV21-1 combines with J gene TRBJ2-7; the DNA was not compared with TRBD2, the D call given in the table. TRBV21-1 is a pseudogene. The CDR3 is 18 residues long. In nucleotides, the CDR3 is TGTGCCAGCAGACCAAACCAGCGGGAGGTCGTCGGCTCCTACGAGCAGTACTTC. Encoded protein: CASRPNQREVVGSYEQYF.

V gene TRBV18 combines with J gene TRBJ2-7, with TRBD1 matching over 11 bases. Germline V gene lookup returns CDR1 KGHSH and CDR2 LQKENI. The V and J ends lost 5 bases and 3 bases, in that order; junction bases with no gene match: 3. The CDR3 has 14 amino acids. The CDR3 loop reads CASSGTGGDYEQYF. CDR3 bases: TGTGCCAGCTCAGGGACAGGGGGAGACTACGAGCAGTACTTC.

The J gene is TRBJ1-5, the V gene TRBV28; possibly TRBD1 for D (5 bases). This CDR3 contains 15 residues. Germline V gene sequence: CDR1 MDHEN, CDR2 SYDVKM. With 6 bases removed from V and 2 bases from J, the gap between germline ends came to 14 bases. As DNA, the CDR3 is TGTGCCAGCAGCCCCGTGGGGGGAGGCAATCAGCCCCAGCATTTT. This translates into CASSPVGGGNQPQHF.

The chain joins TRBV27 to TRBJ2-1, with TRBD2 matching over 10 bases. This CDR3 comprises 15 residues. Germline V gene sequence: CDR1 MNHEY, CDR2 SMNVEV (reference sequence). Losses at the gene ends were 5 bases for V and 3 bases for J; bases not matched to a gene: 4. The CDR3 DNA reads as TGTGCCAGCAGTCCGGGACTAGCGCTCTACAATGAGCAGTTCTTC. Amino acids: CASSPGLALYNEQFF.

V and J are TRBV9 and TRBJ2-3, with 7 bases that match TRBD2. Germline values: CDR1 SGDLS, CDR2 YYNGEE. The CDR3 length is 14 residues. V lost 2 bases and J lost 6; bases outside the gene matches: 6. The CDR3 DNA follows: TGTGCCAGCAGCGTCGGGGGGAATAGGGATACGCAGTATTTT. This codes for CASSVGGNRDTQYF.

J is TRBJ1-2 and V is TRBV2; possible D gene TRBD1, 6 bases. The germline V gene has CDR1 SNHLY and CDR2 FYNNEI. Trimming cost V 4 bases and J 4 bases, with 16 bases left between them. CDR3 size: 15 residues. In DNA, the CDR3 is TGTGCCAGCAGTGCTGTGGGGGCATCAGGCTATGGCTACACCTTC. Translation gives CASSAVGASGYGYTF.

This clone was seen a single time. The CDR3 nucleotides are TGCGCCAGCAGTATGACTAGCGGGAGCGGTACGCAGTATTTT. This encodes CASSMTSGSGTQYF. This chain links TRBV10-1 with TRBJ2-3, with 12 bases fitting TRBD2. The CDR3 consists of 14 residues. V shed 5 bases, J shed 8 bases, and the junction held 5 bases outside the gene matches. Germline CDR1 WNHNN, CDR2 SYGVQD (reference sequence).

V gene TRBV18 combines with J gene TRBJ1-2; 8 positions match TRBD1. J gave up 4 bases and V 2 bases, and 9 bases lay outside the gene matches. This CDR3 has 16 amino acids. Germline-derived CDR1 and CDR2 are KGHSH and LQKENI. CDR3 region: CASSPGAGGAGYGYTF. The CDR3 nucleotides read TGTGCCAGCTCACCAGGGGCAGGGGGCGCCGGCTATGGCTACACCTTC.

The rearrangement joins TRBV5-1 to TRBJ1-2, with 7 bases identical to TRBD1. Per the germline V gene, CDR1 is SGHRS and CDR2 is YFSETQ. V lost 0 bases to trimming and J lost 4 bases; unmatched junction nucleotides: 12. CDR3 length: 17 amino acids. This chain's CDR3 is CASSLDTGTEVLYGYTF. The CDR3 nucleotides are TGCGCCAGCAGCTTGGATACCGGGACAGAAGTTCTCTATGGCTACACCTTC.

The CDR3: CASSAIQGSTEAFF. The CDR3 region has the DNA TGTGCCAGCAGCGCGATTCAGGGTAGTACTGAAGCTTTCTTT. V and J are TRBV7-2 and TRBJ1-1; maybe TRBD1 (5 bases). The V end lost 5 bases, the J end lost 5 bases, and 15 bases lay between the germline ends. CDR1 SGHTA and CDR2 FQGNSA come from the germline V gene. The CDR3 has 14 amino acids.